This T cell receptor (beta chain) was captured by sequencing in a study of CD8+ T cells in alopecia areata. The treatment is: oral pan-JAK inhibitor, 5-10 mg twice daily. The authors sorted CD4+ and CD8+ T cells from PBMCs. Study-wide points: Normal skin's resident alphabeta T cells are also sequenced in scalp samples. Mice gave a clearer picture of TCR sharing than patients did, possibly for HLA-related reasons. Scalp clonality decreased significantly with tofacitinib, and so did expanded CD8+ clones among the top 100.

Concerning this clone itself: Its antigen is currently unknown.

RNA extraction and reverse transcription yielded cDNA as sequencing template. The table came from immunoSEQ multiplex PCR; TCRdb's copy has only in-frame clones and leaves some out. This table holds under 350,000 clones, 58% found once. The TCR comes from a human donor with alopecia areata. The sample in question was CD4+ T cells sorted from blood, obtained at week 24, from a patient treated with tofacitinib.

This CDR3 reads CSVADRSNTGELFF. The CDR3 bases are TGCAGCGTTGCAGACAGATCGAACACCGGGGAGCTGTTTTTT. The chain combines TRBV29-1 with TRBJ2-2; D is perhaps TRBD1 (5 bases). The CDR3 is 14 amino acids. Germline assignment: CDR1 SQVTM and CDR2 ANQGSEA. Trimming shortened V by 4 bases and J by 0 bases, and 9 bases separated the two germline ends.